The clone carrying this TCR beta chain was detected many times. Its antigen is unidentified. V lost 6 bases to trimming and J lost 0 bases, with 10 bases between them. CDR1 is SGHVS, CDR2 FQNEAQ, per germline. This CDR3 region has 14 residues. Before thyroid surgery, none of the patients had received any treatment. These data come from a study of metastatic and nonmetastatic thyroid tumors. Study-wide points: Across blood and tumor, TCR beta diversity in malignant thyroid tumors was reportedly significantly higher than in benign nodules.

As handled by the study authors: The authors used CDR3 differences across clinicopathological groups to build a distant-metastasis classifier for papillary thyroid cancer. Through MiXCR, TCRdb re-clonotyped the PCR reads. The V and J calls reflect TCRdb's pipeline rather than the authors' work. The repertoire holds tens of thousands of clones, roughly a sixth seen once, with 5% to 8% in the top ten. This sequence originates from a male donor with papillary thyroid cancer or a benign thyroid nodule (not recorded which). Some clones in this sample may be carry-over from other donors' samples. Sequencing used blood. J is TRBJ2-3 and V is TRBV7-8, with TRBD2 as a possible D gene (5 bases). CDR3 coding DNA: TGTGCCAGCAGGCCGCTAGCCAGCACAGATACGCAGTATTTT. This sequence encodes CASRPLASTDTQYF.